This is a list of T cell receptor beta chains from one sample in a study of T cells in Graves' hyperthyroidism and ophthalmopathy. TCRdb used MiXCR to reprocess the multiplex PCR reads, holding one entry per CDR3 protein. Here the sample spans roughly 740,000 distinct CDR3 sequences, 16% being singletons. The sequenced material came from blood. These receptor sequences come from a man aged 18 to 29 with Graves' hyperthyroidism. CDR3s include the opening cysteine and the closing phenylalanine or tryptophan. D genes are given only for firm matches. Expanded clones are given a class, and other clones once, few, many or no size at all.

TRBJ2-7 TRBV28 - - TGTGCCGTCTCTAACTGGCCGCCCTACGAGCAGTACTTC CAVSNWPPYEQYF
TRBJ2-7 TRBV12-3/TRBV12-4 - - TGTGCCAGCAGTCCCGCCCTGGGGTTAACCTACGAGCAGTACTTC CASSPALGLTYEQYF
TRBJ2-1 TRBV7-9 - TRBD2 TGTGCCAGCAGCTACGGGGGACTAGCGGAGAACTACAATGAGCAGTTCTTC CASSYGGLAENYNEQFF
TRBJ1-4 TRBV2 - TRBD1 TGTGCCAGCAGTTCGGGACAGAACTTTGGAAAACTGTTTTTT CASSSGQNFGKLFF
TRBJ2-4 TRBV4-2 - TRBD1 TGTGCCAGCAGCCACTCCACTACAGGGGGCAACGACATTCAGTACTTC CASSHSTTGGNDIQYF
TRBJ2-7 TRBV30 many TRBD2 TGTGCCGGGAGAGCGGGAGACTCCTACGAGCAGTACTTC CAGRAGDSYEQYF
TRBJ1-1 TRBV6-1 many - TGTGCCAGCAGTGCATTCACTGAAGCTTTCTTT CASSAFTEAFF
TRBJ2-7 TRBV27 many TRBD2 TGTGCCAGCAGTCCGGGACTAGAGAGGACCGAGCAGTACTTC CASSPGLERTEQYF
TRBJ2-3 TRBV28 many - TGTGCCAGCAGTTTCCAGCATACGCAGTATTTT CASSFQHTQYF
TRBJ2-5 TRBV18 - - TGTGCCAGCTCACCGACGAGCCCCGGGCAAGAGACCCAGTACTTC CASSPTSPGQETQYF
TRBJ2-5 TRBV7-9 many - TGTGCCAGCAGACCCTCAGGATTGGAGACCCAGTACTTC CASRPSGLETQYF
TRBJ2-1 TRBV3-1 many TRBD2 TGTGCCAGCAGCCCATGGACTAGCGGGGAGGGAAATGAGCAGTTCTTC CASSPWTSGEGNEQFF
TRBJ2-1 TRBV19 few - TGTGCCAGTACCCCGGCGCAGGGCGACAATGAGCAGTTCTTC CASTPAQGDNEQFF
TRBJ2-5 TRBV2 many TRBD2 TGTGCCAGCAGTGATCGAGCGGGGCAAGAGACCCAGTACTTC CASSDRAGQETQYF
TRBJ2-5 TRBV7-9 - - TGTGCCAGCAGGTCACAAATCGTAGGGGACCAAGAGACCCAGTACTTC CASRSQIVGDQETQYF
TRBJ2-4 TRBV7-2 few TRBD2 TGTGCCAGCAGCACCGGGGGGGGGGCCAAAAACATTCAGTACTTC CASSTGGGAKNIQYF
TRBJ2-7 TRBV5-1 few - TGCGCCAGCAGCTTAATCAGTTGGGCCTACGAGCAGTACTTC CASSLISWAYEQYF
TRBJ1-1 TRBV19 few - TGTGCCAGTAGTAGGTCAGCGAACACTGAAGCTTTCTTT CASSRSANTEAFF
TRBJ2-5 TRBV7-2 few - TGTGCCAGCAGCCGAAGGGTGTCTACAATCCAAGAGACCCAGTACTTC CASSRRVSTIQETQYF
TRBJ2-1 TRBV20-1 many TRBD2 TGCAGTGCTAGGGATCTAGCGGGGGTCAATGAGCAGTTCTTC CSARDLAGVNEQFF
TRBJ2-6 TRBV12-3/TRBV12-4 - - TGTGCCAGCAGTTTACAGCCCTCTGGGGCCAACGTCCTGACTTTC CASSLQPSGANVLTF
TRBJ2-4 TRBV6-6 few - TGTGCCAGCAGTTACGCTCAGGGAAGGGTGGATGACCTAGCCTCCAAAAACATTCAGTACTTC CASSYAQGRVDDLASKNIQYF
TRBJ1-1 TRBV4-2 few - TGTGCCAGCAGCCAAGTACAGTCGAACACTGAAGCTTTCTTT CASSQVQSNTEAFF
TRBJ2-7 TRBV7-9 few - TGTGCCAGCAGCCCTAGAGGAGCATTGCAGGACGAGCAGTACTTC CASSPRGALQDEQYF
TRBJ2-1 TRBV27 many - TGTGCCAGCAGTAGTGAGTTCGGGGGTCATGAGCAGTTCTTC CASSSEFGGHEQFF
TRBJ2-5 TRBV6-1 - TRBD2 TGTGCCAGCAGACTAGCGGGAGCCCAGTACTTC CASRLAGAQYF
TRBJ1-6 TRBV28 - - TGTGCCAGCAGTTCTTGGGGGGGCGAGGATAATTCACCCCTCCACTTT CASSSWGGEDNSPLHF
TRBJ2-5 TRBV7-6 many - TGTGCCAGCAGCTTAGCAAGCTCCGAGACCCAGTACTTC CASSLASSETQYF
TRBJ2-3 TRBV7-2 few TRBD1 TGTGCCAGCAGCTCGACAGGGAAGCACCCCTCGGGAGATACGCAGTATTTT CASSSTGKHPSGDTQYF
TRBJ2-1 TRBV10-3 few - TGTGCCATCAGTGGGGAGGAAGAGGGTAGGAATGAGCAGTTCTTC CAISGEEEGRNEQFF
TRBJ1-3 TRBV28 few TRBD1 TGTGCCAGCAGTTCCCCGGGACAGGGTGGTAACACCATATATTTT CASSSPGQGGNTIYF
TRBJ2-7 TRBV11-2 many TRBD2 TGTGCCAGCGGGGGCCTAGCGGGAGCAGTGGTCCACGAGCAGTACTTC CASGGLAGAVVHEQYF
TRBJ1-1 TRBV28 many TRBD1 TGTGCCAGCAGTTTAGGAGACAGGGTTCGCACTGAAGCTTTCTTT CASSLGDRVRTEAFF
TRBJ2-1 TRBV9 - - TGTGCCAGCAGCGGCCACCTGGGGCCCGTTTATGAGCAGTTCTTC CASSGHLGPVYEQFF
TRBJ2-7 TRBV14 - - TGTGCCAGCAGCCAAAAGCGCAGCTCCTACGAGCAGTACTTC CASSQKRSSYEQYF
TRBJ1-2 TRBV25-1 few - TGTGCCAGCAGTGAGGGGGGGCCGCCAGGCTACACCTTC CASSEGGPPGYTF
TRBJ2-7 TRBV12-3/TRBV12-4 - - TGTGCCAGCAGTTTTCGTGGCCCCAGCGACGAGCAGTACTTC CASSFRGPSDEQYF
TRBJ2-1 TRBV12-3/TRBV12-4 - TRBD1 TGTGCCAGCAGTTTGACAGGGGGTTATTACAATGAGCAGTTCTTC CASSLTGGYYNEQFF
TRBJ1-4 TRBV20-1 few - TGCAGTGCGGTCGGACAGCCCGAAAAACTGTTTTTT CSAVGQPEKLFF
TRBJ1-2 TRBV9 few - TGTGCCAGCAGCGTAGGGGGAGGTGGTGGTGGCTACACCTTC CASSVGGGGGGYTF
TRBJ1-4 TRBV5-5 few - TGTGCCAGCAGCTTGGTTCCGGGGGCAACTAATGAAAAACTGTTTTTT CASSLVPGATNEKLFF
TRBJ1-5 TRBV19 many TRBD1 TGTGCCAGTAGTATGAGAGGGGACAGGGGGCTCGAGCAGCCCCAGCATTTT CASSMRGDRGLEQPQHF
TRBJ2-7 TRBV19 few - TGTGCCAGTAGTATAGTAGGGATTCGTCCCTACGAGCAGTACTTC CASSIVGIRPYEQYF
TRBJ2-3 TRBV14 - TRBD1 TGTGCCAGATCGGACAGGACCGACACAGATACGCAGTATTTT CARSDRTDTDTQYF
TRBJ1-2 TRBV19 few - TGTGCCAGTAGTCCGCGACGTGGGCCGGATAACTATGGCTACACCTTC CASSPRRGPDNYGYTF
TRBJ2-3 TRBV20-1 many TRBD2 TGCAGTGCTAAACCGGGACTAGCGGGAGAGAAAGGCACAGATACGCAGTATTTT CSAKPGLAGEKGTDTQYF
TRBJ2-1 TRBV7-9 many TRBD2 TGTGCCAGCAGCAAGACCGGGACTAGCGGGAGGGCCCTCAGTGAGCAGTTCTTC CASSKTGTSGRALSEQFF
TRBJ2-2 TRBV18 many - TGTGCCAGCTCACCAGGAGGGGGTCACGGGGAGCTGTTTTTT CASSPGGGHGELFF
TRBJ2-5 TRBV11-3 few - TGTGCCAGCAGCCAAGATCGCGGGATCCAAGAGACCCAGTACTTC CASSQDRGIQETQYF
TRBJ2-7 TRBV5-8 - - TGTGCCAGCAGACTCAGGGATGGGGACGAGCAGTACTTC CASRLRDGDEQYF
TRBJ2-7 TRBV5-1 many - TGCGCCAGCAGCTTCAAACCCCTCGGGATCAGGACCTGGAGAGAGCAGTACTTC CASSFKPLGIRTWREQYF
TRBJ1-2 TRBV19 - TRBD1 TGTGCCAGTAGTACCCACGGGACAGCTGGAATCTATGGCTACACCTTC CASSTHGTAGIYGYTF
TRBJ1-1 TRBV27 - - TGTGCCAGCAGTTTATATGGGGGGACGAACACTGAAGCTTTCTTT CASSLYGGTNTEAFF
TRBJ1-4 TRBV9 once - TGTGCCAGCAGCGCCTCAGTCTTGCCGGAGGAAAAACTGTTTTTT CASSASVLPEEKLFF
TRBJ1-5 TRBV20-1 many - TGCAGTGCTAGAAACGACAGGACCAATCAGCCCCAGCATTTT CSARNDRTNQPQHF